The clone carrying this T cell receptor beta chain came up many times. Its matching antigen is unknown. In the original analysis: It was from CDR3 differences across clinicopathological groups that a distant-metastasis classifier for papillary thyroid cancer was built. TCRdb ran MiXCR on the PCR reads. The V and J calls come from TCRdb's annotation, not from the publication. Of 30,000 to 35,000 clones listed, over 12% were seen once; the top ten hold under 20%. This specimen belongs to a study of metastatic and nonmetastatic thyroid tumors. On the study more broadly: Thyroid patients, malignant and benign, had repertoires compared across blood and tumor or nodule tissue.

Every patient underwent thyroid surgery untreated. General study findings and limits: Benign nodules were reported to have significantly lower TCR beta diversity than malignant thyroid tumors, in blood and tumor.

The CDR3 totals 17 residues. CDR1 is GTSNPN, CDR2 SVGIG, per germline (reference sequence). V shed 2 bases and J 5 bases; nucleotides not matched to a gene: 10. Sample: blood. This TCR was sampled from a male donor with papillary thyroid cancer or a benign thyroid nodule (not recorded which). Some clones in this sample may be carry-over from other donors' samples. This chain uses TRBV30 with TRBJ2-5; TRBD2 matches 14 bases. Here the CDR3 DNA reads TGTGCCTGGAGTACCCCGGGACTAGCGGGAGTGAGGGAGACCCAGTACTTC. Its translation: CAWSTPGLAGVRETQYF.